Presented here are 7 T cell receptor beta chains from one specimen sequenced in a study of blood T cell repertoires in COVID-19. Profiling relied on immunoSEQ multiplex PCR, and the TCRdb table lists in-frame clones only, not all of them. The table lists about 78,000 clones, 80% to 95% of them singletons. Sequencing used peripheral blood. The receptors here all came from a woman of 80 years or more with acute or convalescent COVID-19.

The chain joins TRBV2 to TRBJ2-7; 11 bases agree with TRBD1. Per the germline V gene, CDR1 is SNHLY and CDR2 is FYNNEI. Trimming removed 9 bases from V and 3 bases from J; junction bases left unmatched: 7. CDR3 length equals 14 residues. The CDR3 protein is CARGTGTGGYEQYF. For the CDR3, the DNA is TGTGCCAGAGGGACCGGGACAGGGGGCTACGAGCAGTACTTC.

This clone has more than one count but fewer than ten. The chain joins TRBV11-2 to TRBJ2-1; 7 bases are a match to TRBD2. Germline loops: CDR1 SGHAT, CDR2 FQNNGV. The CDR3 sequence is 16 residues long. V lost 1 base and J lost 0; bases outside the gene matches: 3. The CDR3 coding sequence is TGTGCCAGCAGCTTAGTGCGGACTAGCTCCTACAATGAGCAGTTCTTC. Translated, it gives CASSLVRTSSYNEQFF.

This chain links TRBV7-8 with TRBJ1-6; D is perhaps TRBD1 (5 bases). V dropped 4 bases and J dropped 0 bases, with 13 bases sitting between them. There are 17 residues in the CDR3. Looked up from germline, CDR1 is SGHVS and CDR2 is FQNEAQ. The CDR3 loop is CASSSLGGSSYNSPLHF. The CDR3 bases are TGTGCCAGCAGCTCCTTGGGGGGGAGCTCCTATAATTCACCCCTCCACTTT.

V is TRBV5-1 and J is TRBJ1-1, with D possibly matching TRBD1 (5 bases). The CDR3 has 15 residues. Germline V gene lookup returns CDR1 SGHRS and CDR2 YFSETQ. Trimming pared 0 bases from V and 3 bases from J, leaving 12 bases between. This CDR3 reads CASSLDGQGYTEAFF. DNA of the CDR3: TGCGCCAGCAGCTTGGATGGGCAGGGCTACACTGAAGCTTTCTTT.

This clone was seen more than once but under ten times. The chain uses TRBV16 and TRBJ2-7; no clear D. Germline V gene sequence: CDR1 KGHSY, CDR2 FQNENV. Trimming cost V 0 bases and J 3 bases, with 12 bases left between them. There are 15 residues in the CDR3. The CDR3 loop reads CASSQSRSVRYEQYF. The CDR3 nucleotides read TGTGCCAGCAGCCAATCTCGGTCGGTACGCTACGAGCAGTACTTC.

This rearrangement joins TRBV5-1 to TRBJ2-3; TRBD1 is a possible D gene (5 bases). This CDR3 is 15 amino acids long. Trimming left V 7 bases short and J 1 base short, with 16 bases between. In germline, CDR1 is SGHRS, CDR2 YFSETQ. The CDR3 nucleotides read TGCGCCAGCCGACAGTCCCAAACTCGCACAGATACGCAGTATTTT. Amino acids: CASRQSQTRTDTQYF.

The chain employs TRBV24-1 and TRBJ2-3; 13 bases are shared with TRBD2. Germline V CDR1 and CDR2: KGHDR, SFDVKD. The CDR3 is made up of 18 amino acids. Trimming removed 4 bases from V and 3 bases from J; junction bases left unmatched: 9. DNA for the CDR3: TGTGCCACCAGTGACCCCCTAGGGACTAGCGGGGCGACAGATACGCAGTATTTT. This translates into CATSDPLGTSGATDTQYF.